The clone carrying this TCR beta chain was recorded many times. The target antigen is unknown. Germline values: CDR1 MDHEN, CDR2 SYDVKM. The CDR3 sequence is 14 residues long. V lost 4 bases to trimming and J lost 1 base; unmatched junction nucleotides: 4. Clones were read by immunoSEQ multiplex PCR, and TCRdb kept only the in-frame ones, dropping some. This sample carries fewer than 40,000 clones, none of them present only once. These data are taken from a study of T cells after posttransplantation cyclophosphamide. The study, taken as a whole, reports: After PTCy, TRB diversity resembled that of CNI/methotrexate controls.

This clonotype originated in a woman aged 50 to 60 in good health and a related stem cell transplant donor. The chain employs TRBV28 and TRBJ2-7, with 7 bases fitting TRBD1. What was sequenced was PBMCs. The CDR3 protein is CASSSPGQSYEQYF. As DNA, the CDR3 is TGTGCCAGCAGTTCCCCGGGACAGTCCTACGAGCAGTACTTC.